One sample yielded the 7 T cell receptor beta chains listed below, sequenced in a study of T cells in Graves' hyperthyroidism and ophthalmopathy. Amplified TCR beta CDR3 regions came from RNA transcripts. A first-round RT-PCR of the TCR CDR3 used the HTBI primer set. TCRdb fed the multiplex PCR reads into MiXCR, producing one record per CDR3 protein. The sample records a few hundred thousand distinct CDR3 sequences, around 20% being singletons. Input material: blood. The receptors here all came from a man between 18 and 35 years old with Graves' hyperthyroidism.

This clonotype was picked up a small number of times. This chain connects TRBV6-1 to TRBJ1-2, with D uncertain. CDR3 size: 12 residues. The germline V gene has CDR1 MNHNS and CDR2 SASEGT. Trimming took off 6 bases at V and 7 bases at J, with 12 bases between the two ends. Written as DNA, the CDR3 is TGTGCCAGCAGGCTTACGAAGGGTGGCTACACCTTC. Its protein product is CASRLTKGGYTF.

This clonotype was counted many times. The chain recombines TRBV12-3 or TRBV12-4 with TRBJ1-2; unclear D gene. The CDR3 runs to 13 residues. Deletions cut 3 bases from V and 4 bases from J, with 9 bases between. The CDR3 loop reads CASSLYSLYGYTF. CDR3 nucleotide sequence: TGTGCCAGCAGTTTGTACAGCCTCTATGGCTACACCTTC.

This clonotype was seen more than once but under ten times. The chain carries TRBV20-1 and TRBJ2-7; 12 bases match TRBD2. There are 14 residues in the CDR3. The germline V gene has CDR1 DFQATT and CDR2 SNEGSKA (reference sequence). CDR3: CSVKLAGGSYEQYF. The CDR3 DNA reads TGCAGCGTTAAACTAGCGGGAGGATCCTACGAGCAGTACTTC.

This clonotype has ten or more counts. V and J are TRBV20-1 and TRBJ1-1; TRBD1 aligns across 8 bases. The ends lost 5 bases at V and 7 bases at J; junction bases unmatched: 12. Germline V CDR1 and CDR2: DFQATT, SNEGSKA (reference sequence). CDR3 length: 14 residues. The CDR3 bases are TGCAGTGCTGATAACCGGGACAGGCCTGATGAAGCTTTCTTT. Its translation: CSADNRDRPDEAFF.

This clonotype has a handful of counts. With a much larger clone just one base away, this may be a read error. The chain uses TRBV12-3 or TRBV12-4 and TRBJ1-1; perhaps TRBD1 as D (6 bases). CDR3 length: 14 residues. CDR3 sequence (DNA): TGTGCCAGCAGTTTAGCGGGGGCAGACACTGAAACTTTCTTT. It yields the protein CASSLAGADTETFF.

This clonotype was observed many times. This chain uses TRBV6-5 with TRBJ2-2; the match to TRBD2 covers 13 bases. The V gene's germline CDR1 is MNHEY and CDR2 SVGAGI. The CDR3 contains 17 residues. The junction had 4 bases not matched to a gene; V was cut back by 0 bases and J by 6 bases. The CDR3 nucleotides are TGTGCCAGCAGTTACTCGGGACTAGCGGGGTTCGCCGGGGAGCTGTTTTTT. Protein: CASSYSGLAGFAGELFF.

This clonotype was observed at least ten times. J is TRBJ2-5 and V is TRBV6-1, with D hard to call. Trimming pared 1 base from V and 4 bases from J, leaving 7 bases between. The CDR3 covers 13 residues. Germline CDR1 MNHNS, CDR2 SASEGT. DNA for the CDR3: TGTGCCAGCAGTGAAGGTCCCCGAGAGACCCAGTACTTC. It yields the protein CASSEGPRETQYF.